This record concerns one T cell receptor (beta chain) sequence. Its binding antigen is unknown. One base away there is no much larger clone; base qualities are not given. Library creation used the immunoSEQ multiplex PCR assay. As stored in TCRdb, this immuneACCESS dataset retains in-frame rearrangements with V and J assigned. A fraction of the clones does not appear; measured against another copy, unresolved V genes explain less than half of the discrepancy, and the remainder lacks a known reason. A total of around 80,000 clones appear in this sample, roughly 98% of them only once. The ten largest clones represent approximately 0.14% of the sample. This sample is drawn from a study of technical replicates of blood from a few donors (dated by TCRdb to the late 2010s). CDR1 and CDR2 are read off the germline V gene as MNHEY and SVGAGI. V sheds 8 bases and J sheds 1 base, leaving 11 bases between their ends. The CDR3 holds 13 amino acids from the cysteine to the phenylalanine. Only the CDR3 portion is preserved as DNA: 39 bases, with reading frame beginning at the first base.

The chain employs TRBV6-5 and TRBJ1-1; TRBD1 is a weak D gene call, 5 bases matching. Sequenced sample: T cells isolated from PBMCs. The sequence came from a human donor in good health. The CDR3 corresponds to CASRSGENTEAFF. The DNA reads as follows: TGTGCCAGCCGGTCGGGGGAGAACACTGAAGCTTTCTTT.